The 9 T cell receptor beta chains below all came from one sample that was sequenced in a study of T-cell reconstitution after alpha-beta-depleted transplantation in children (dated by TCRdb to 2015 to 2016). Libraries were built with PCR. The sequencing machine was an Illumina HiSeq 2500. To normalize quantification of the TCRbeta repertoire, the TCR libraries were built with molecular barcoding that relied on unique molecular identifiers. The public reads were reanalyzed by TCRdb: fastp trimming at Q25, MiXCR alignment, in-frame beta chains only. Rows matching on CDR3 protein sequence are summarized as one entry with the most common DNA and genes. In this sample the table shows about 580,000 distinct CDR3 sequences, approximately 22% of which occur a single time. 13% to 15% of the sample lies in the top ten. The intended sense of this specimen's treatment or condition label: allogeneic hematopoietic cell transplantation with graft depleted of TCRalphabeta T cells and CD19 B cells.

The sample was PBMCs, mostly from graft donor cells, taken 360 days after TCRalphabeta/CD19-depleted stem cell transplant. These receptors all come from a boy younger than two who had a stem cell transplant for acute myeloid leukemia, so the T cells may come from the graft donor.

This clonotype has at least ten counts. The chain is built from TRBV10-1 and TRBJ2-5, with D uncertain. The CDR3 runs to 13 residues. Trimming removed 0 bases at V and 5 bases at J, with 7 bases between. Germline V gives CDR1 WNHNN, CDR2 SYGVQD (reference sequence). CDR3 loop: CASSESSRETQYF. CDR3 DNA sequence: TGCGCCAGCAGTGAGTCGTCCAGGGAGACCCAGTACTTC.

The J gene is TRBJ2-3, the V gene TRBV15; tentatively, D is TRBD1 or TRBD2 (5 bases each). This CDR3 is built from 19 residues. V lost 5 bases and J 0 bases, leaving 24 bases between the germline ends. From germline, CDR1 is LNHNV and CDR2 YYDKDF (reference sequence). The CDR3 DNA reads as TGTGCCACCAGCGGAACCGGGACCCCCGGCCTTGGAAGCACAGATACGCAGTATTTT. Amino acids: CATSGTGTPGLGSTDTQYF.

This clonotype was observed a handful of times. CDR3 residues: CASISRARGTDTQYF. Here the CDR3 DNA reads TGTGCCAGTATATCCCGGGCCAGGGGCACAGATACGCAGTATTTT. This rearrangement joins TRBV19 to TRBJ2-3; possible D gene TRBD1, 5 bases. CDR1 LNHDA and CDR2 SQIVND come from the germline V gene (reference sequence). V was cut by 7 bases and J by 1 base, with 15 bases left in between. This CDR3 spans 15 amino acids.

The CDR3, as DNA: TGTGCCAGCAGAGCACGGGGGGCCCCTCAGGGGGCCCAGTACTTC. Its translation is CASRARGAPQGAQYF. The V and J genes are TRBV6-1 and TRBJ2-5; D may match TRBD1 or TRBD2 (7 bases each). V gave up 6 bases and J gave up 9 bases, with 23 bases separating them. Germline assignment: CDR1 MNHNS and CDR2 SASEGT. The CDR3 contains 15 residues.

In this sample, this clonotype turned up many times. This chain connects TRBV12-3 or TRBV12-4 to TRBJ2-6; maybe TRBD2 (5 bases). The germline V and J ends were trimmed by 3 bases and 2 bases, with 8 bases remaining between them. The CDR3 extends over 15 amino acids. The CDR3 here is CASSLRVAGANVLTF. In nucleotides, the CDR3 is TGTGCCAGCAGTTTGAGGGTAGCTGGGGCCAACGTCCTGACTTTC.

This clonotype was observed at least ten times. The chain links TRBV5-1 to TRBJ1-1; 11 nucleotides align to TRBD1. Germline loops: CDR1 SGHRS, CDR2 YFSETQ. V trimming: 3 bases; J trimming: 4 bases; junction bases outside the gene matches: 2. The CDR3 runs to 14 residues. The CDR3 nucleotides are TGCGCCAGCAGCTGGGGACAGGGGGGCACTGAAGCTTTCTTT. Residues: CASSWGQGGTEAFF.

The chain has TRBV5-1 and TRBJ2-5; TRBD1 aligns across 10 bases. CDR1 SGHRS and CDR2 YFSETQ come from the germline V gene. V shed 0 bases, J shed 5 bases, and the junction held 7 bases outside the gene matches. The CDR3 spans 16 residues. The CDR3 sequence is CASSLAAGTGEETQYF. The CDR3 DNA reads as TGCGCCAGCAGCTTGGCCGCCGGGACAGGGGAGGAGACCCAGTACTTC.

This clonotype was observed at least ten times. The chain links TRBV20-1 to TRBJ2-2; 11 nucleotides line up with TRBD1. The germline CDR1 and CDR2 sequences are DFQATT and SNEGSKA (reference sequence). There are 15 residues in the CDR3. V trimming: 6 bases; J trimming: 5 bases; junction bases outside the gene matches: 8. CDR3 DNA: TGCAGTGCCAAGGACAGGGGGCTGAGTACCGGGGAGCTGTTTTTT. This codes for CSAKDRGLSTGELFF.

This clonotype was observed many times. J is TRBJ1-1 and V is TRBV7-9; D call uncertain. Germline V gene lookup returns CDR1 SEHNR and CDR2 FQNEAQ (reference sequence). The CDR3 runs 12 residues. V lost 2 bases and J lost 7, with 8 bases in between. CDR3 bases: TGTGCCAGCAGCTTATCCACCGATGAAGCTTTCTTT. As protein: CASSLSTDEAFF.